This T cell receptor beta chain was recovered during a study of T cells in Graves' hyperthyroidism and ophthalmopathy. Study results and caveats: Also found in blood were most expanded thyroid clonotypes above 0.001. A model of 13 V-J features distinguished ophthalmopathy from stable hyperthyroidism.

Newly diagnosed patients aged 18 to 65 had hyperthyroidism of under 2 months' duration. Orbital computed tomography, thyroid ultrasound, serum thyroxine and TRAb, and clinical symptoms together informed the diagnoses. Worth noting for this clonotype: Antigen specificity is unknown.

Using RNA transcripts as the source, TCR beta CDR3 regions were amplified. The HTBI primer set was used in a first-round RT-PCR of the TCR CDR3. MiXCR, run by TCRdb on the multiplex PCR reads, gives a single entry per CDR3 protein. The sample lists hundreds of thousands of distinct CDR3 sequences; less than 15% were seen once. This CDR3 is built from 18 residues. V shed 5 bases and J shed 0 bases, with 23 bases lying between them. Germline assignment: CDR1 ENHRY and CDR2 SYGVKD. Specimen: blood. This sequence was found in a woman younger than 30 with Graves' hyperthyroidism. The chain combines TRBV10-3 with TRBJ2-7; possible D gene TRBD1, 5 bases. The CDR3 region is CAISQPRLEGAGSYEQYF. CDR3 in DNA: TGTGCCATCAGTCAACCGCGCCTTGAAGGGGCAGGCTCCTACGAGCAGTACTTC.